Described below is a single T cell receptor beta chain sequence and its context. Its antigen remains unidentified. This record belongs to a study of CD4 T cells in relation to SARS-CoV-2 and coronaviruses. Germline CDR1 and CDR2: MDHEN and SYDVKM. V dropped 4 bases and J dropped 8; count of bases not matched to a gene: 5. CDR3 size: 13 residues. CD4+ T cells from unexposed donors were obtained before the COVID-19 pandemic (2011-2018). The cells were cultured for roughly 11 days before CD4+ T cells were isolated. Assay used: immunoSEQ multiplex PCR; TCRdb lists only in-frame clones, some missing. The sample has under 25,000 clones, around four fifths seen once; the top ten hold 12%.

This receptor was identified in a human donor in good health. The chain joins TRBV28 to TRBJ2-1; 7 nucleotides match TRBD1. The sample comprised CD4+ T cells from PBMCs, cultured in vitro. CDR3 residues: CASSSRTGDEQFF. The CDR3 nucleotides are TGTGCCAGCAGTTCCCGGACAGGTGATGAGCAGTTCTTC.